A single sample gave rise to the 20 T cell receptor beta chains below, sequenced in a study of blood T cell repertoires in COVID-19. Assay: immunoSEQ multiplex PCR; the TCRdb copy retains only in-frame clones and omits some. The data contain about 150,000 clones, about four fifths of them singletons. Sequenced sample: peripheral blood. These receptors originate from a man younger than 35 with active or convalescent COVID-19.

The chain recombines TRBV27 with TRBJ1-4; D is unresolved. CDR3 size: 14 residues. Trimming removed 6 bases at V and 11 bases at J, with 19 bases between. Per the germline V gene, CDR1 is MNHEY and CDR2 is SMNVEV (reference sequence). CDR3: CASSPSGIAGKLFF. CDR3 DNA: TGTGCCAGCAGCCCCAGCGGAATTGCCGGGAAACTGTTTTTT.

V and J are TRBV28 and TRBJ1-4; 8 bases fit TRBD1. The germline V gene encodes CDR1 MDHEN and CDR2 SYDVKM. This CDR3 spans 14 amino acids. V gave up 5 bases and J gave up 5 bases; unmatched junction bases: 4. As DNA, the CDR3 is TGTGCCAGCAGTAGACAGGGGTTCAATGAAAAACTGTTTTTT. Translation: CASSRQGFNEKLFF.

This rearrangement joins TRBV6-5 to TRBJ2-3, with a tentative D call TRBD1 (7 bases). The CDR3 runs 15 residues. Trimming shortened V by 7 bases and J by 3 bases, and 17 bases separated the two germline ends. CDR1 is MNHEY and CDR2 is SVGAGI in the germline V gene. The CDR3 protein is CASNEQGRGTDTQYF. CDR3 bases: TGTGCCAGCAACGAACAGGGGCGGGGAACAGATACGCAGTATTTT.

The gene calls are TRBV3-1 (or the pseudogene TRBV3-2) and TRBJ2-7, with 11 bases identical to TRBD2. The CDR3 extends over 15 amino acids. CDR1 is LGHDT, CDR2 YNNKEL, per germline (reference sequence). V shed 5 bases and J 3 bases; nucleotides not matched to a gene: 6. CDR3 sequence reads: CASSSTSGSLYEQYF. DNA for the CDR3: TGTGCCAGCAGCTCTACTAGCGGGAGCCTCTACGAGCAGTACTTC.

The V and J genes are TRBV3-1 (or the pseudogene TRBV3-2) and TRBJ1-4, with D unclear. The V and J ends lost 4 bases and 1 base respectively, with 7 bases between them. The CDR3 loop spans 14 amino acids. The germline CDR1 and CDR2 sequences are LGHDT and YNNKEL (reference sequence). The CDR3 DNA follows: TGTGCCAGCAGCCTTAGAGGAACTAATGAAAAACTGTTTTTT. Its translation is CASSLRGTNEKLFF.

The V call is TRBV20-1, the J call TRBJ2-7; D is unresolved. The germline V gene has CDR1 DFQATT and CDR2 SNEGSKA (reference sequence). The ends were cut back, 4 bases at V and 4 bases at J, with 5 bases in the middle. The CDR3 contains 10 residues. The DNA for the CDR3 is TGCAGTGCTAAACGGTACGAGCAGTACTTC. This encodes CSAKRYEQYF.

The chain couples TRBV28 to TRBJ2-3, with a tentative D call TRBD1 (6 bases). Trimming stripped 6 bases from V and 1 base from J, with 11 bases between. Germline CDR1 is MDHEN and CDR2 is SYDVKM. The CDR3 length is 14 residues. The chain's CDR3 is CASSSDRRTDTQYF. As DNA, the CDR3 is TGTGCCAGCAGCTCGGACAGACGCACAGATACGCAGTATTTT.

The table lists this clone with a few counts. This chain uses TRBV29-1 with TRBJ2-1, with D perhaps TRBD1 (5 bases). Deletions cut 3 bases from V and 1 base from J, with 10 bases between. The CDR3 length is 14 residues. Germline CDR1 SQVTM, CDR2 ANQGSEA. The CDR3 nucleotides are TGCAGCGTTGACCCAGGGCGGTCCTACAATGAGCAGTTCTTC. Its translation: CSVDPGRSYNEQFF.

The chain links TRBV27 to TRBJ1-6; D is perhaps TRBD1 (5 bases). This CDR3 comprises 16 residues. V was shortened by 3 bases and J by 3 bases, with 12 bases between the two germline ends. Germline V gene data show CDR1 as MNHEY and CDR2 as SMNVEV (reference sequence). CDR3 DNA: TGTGCCAGCAGTTTCCGGTGGGGCCGCTATAATTCACCCCTCCACTTT. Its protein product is CASSFRWGRYNSPLHF.

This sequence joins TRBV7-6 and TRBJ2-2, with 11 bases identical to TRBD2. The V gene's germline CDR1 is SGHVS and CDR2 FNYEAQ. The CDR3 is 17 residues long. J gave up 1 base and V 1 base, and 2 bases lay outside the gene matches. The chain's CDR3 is CASSLDGLAGNTGELFF. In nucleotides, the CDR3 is TGTGCCAGCAGCTTAGACGGACTAGCGGGGAACACCGGGGAGCTGTTTTTT.

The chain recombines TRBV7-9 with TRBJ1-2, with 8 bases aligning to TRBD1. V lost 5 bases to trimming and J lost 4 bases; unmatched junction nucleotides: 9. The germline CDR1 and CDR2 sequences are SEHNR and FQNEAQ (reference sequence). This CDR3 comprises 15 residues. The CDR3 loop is CASSKAGGDGYGYTF. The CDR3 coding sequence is TGTGCCAGCAGCAAGGCAGGGGGCGATGGCTATGGCTACACCTTC.

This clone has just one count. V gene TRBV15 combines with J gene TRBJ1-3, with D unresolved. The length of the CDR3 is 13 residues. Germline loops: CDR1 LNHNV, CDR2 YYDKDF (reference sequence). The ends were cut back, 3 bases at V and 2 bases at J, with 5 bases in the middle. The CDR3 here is CATSSSPGNTIYF. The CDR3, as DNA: TGTGCCACCAGCAGTAGTCCTGGAAACACCATATATTTT.

The CDR3 DNA reads TGCAGCGTTGATGGGACTAGCGGGACCTTCTCCTACAATGAGCAGTTCTTC. Protein sequence: CSVDGTSGTFSYNEQFF. The chain couples TRBV29-1 to TRBJ2-1; 13 nucleotides agree with TRBD2. J lost 0 bases, V lost 3 bases, and 5 bases had no gene match. Germline V CDR1 and CDR2: SQVTM, ANQGSEA. The CDR3 has 17 amino acids.

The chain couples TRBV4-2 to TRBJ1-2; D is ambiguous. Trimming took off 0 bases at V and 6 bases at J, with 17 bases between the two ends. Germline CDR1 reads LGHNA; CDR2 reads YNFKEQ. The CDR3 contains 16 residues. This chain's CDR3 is CASSQESLGVGNGYTF. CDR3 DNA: TGTGCCAGCAGCCAAGAATCACTAGGAGTGGGAAATGGCTACACCTTC.

The CDR3 DNA is TGTGCCAGCAGTGAGGGTAGGCTAGCGGGAGTAGGTGAGCAGTTCTTC. Its translation is CASSEGRLAGVGEQFF. This rearrangement joins TRBV2 to TRBJ2-1; 10 bases map to TRBD2. CDR3 size: 16 residues. V shed 3 bases, J shed 9 bases, and the junction held 11 bases outside the gene matches. Looked up from germline, CDR1 is SNHLY and CDR2 is FYNNEI.

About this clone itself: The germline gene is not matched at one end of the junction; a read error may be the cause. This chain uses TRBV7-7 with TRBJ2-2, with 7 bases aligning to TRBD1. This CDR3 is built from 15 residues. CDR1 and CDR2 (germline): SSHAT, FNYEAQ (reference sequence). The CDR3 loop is CASSSRTGTAGELFF. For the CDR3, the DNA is TGTGCTAGCAGCTCCCGAACAGGGACAGCCGGGGAGCTGTTTTTT. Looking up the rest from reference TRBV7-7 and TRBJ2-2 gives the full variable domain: GAGVSQSPRYKVTKRGQDVTLRCDPISSHATLYWYQQALGQGPEFLTYFNYEAQPDKSGLPSDRFSAERPEGSISTLTIQRTEQRDSAMYRCASSSRTGTAGELFFGEGSRLTVL.

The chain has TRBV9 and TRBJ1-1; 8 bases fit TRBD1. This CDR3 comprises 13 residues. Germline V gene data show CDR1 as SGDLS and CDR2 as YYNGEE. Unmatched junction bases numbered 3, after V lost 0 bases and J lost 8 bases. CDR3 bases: TGTGCCAGCAGCGTAGCGCGGACAGGGGAAGCTTTCTTT. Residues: CASSVARTGEAFF.

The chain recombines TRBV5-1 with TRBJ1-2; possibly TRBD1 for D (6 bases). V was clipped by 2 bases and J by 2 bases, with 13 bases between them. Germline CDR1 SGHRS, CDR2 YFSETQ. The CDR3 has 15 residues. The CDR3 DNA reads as TGCGCCAGCAGCTTAGGGGGGGCGCGCAACTATGGCTACACCTTC. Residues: CASSLGGARNYGYTF.

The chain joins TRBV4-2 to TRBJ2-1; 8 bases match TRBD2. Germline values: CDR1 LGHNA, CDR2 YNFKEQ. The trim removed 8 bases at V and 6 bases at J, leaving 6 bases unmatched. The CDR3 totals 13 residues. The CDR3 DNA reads TGTGCCAGCCAAGCGGGGGCTTTCAATGAGCAGTTCTTC. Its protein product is CASQAGAFNEQFF.

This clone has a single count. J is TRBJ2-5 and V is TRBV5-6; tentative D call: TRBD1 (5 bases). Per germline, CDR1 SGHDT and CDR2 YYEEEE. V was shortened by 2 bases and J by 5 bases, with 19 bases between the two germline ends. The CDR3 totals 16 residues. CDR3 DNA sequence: TGTGCCAGCAGCTTTAAGGGGATTAATGGGCGGGAGACCCAGTACTTC. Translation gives CASSFKGINGRETQYF.